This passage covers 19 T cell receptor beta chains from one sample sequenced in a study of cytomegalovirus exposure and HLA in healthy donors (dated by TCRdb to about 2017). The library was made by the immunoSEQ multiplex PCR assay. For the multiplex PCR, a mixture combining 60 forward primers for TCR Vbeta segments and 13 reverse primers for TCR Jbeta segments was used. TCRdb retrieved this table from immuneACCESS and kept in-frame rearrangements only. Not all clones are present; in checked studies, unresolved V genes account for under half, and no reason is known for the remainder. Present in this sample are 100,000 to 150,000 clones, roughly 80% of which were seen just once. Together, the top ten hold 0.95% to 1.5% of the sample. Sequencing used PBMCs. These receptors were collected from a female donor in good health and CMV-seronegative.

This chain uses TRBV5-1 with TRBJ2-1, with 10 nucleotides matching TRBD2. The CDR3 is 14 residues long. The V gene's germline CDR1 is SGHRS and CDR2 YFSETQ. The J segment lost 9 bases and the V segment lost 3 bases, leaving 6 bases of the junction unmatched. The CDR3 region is CASSWGGLASEQFF. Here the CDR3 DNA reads TGCGCCAGCAGCTGGGGGGGACTAGCGAGTGAGCAGTTCTTC.

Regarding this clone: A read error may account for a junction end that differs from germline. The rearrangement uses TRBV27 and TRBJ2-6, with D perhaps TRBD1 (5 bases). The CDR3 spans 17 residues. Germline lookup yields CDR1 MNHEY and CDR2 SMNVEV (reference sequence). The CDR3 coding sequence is TGTGCCAGCAGTTTTCGGGCCGTTTTCTCTGGGGCCAACGGCCTGACTTTC. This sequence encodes CASSFRAVFSGANGLTF.

CDR3 coding DNA: TGTGCCAGCAGGGGACAGATGAACACTGAAGCTTTCTTT. Protein: CASRGQMNTEAFF. The chain has TRBV2 and TRBJ1-1; 7 bases are shared with TRBD1. The CDR3 runs to 13 residues. The V gene end was trimmed by 6 bases and the J gene end by 0 bases; junction bases not matched to a gene: 1. In germline, CDR1 is SNHLY, CDR2 FYNNEI.

The CDR3 DNA reads as TGTGCCAGCAGCAAAGCAGAGATAGCGGGAGGGGTTTGCGGGGAGCTGTTTTTT. Protein sequence: CASSKAEIAGGVCGELFF. V is TRBV21-1 and J is TRBJ2-2; the DNA was not used to check the table's D call, TRBD2. TRBV21-1 is an annotated pseudogene. This CDR3 is built from 18 residues.

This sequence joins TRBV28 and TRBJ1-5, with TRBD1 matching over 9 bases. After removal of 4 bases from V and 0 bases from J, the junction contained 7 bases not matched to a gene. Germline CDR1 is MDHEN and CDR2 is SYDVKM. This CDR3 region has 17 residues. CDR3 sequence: CASSSGTGLYSNQPQHF. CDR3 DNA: TGTGCCAGCAGTTCCGGGACAGGGCTTTATAGCAATCAGCCCCAGCATTTT.

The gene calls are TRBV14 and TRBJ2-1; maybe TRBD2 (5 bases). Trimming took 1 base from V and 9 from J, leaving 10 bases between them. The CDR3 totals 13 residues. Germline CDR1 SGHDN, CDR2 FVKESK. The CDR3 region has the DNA TGTGCCAGCAGCCAAGTGAGGGTGAGTGAGCAGTTCTTC. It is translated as CASSQVRVSEQFF.

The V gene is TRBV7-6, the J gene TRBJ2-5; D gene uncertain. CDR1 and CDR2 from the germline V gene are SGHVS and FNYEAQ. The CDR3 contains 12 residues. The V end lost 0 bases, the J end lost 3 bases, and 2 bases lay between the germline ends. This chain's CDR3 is CASSLAEETQYF. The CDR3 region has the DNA TGTGCCAGCAGCTTAGCCGAAGAGACCCAGTACTTC.

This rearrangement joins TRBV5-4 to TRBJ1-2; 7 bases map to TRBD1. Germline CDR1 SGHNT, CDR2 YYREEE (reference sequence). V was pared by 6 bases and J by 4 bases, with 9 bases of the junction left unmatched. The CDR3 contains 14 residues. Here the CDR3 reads CASTRDRLLYGYTF. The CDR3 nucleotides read TGTGCCAGCACCAGGGACAGACTCCTCTATGGCTACACCTTC.

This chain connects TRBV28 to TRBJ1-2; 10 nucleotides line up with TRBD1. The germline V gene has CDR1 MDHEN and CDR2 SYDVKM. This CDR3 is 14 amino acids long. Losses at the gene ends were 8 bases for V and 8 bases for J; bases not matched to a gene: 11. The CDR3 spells CASGPGTGERGYTF. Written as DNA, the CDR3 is TGTGCCAGCGGACCCGGGACAGGGGAGCGAGGCTACACCTTC.

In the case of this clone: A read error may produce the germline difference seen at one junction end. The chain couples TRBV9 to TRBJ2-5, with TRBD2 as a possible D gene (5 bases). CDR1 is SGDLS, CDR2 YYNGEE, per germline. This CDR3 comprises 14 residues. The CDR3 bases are TGTGCCAGCAGTAAGTCGGGATTGGGAGAGACCCGGTACTTC. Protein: CASSKSGLGETRYF.

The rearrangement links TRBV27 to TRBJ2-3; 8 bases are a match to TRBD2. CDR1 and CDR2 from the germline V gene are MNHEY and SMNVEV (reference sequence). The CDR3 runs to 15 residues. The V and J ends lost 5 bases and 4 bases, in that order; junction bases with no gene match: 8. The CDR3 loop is CASSPGTSVSDTQYF. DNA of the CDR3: TGTGCCAGCAGTCCCGGGACTAGTGTGTCAGATACGCAGTATTTT.

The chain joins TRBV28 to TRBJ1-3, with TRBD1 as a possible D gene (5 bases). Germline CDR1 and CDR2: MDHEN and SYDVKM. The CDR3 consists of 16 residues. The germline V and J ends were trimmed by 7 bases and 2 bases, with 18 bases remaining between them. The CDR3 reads CASTGLGAPTGNTIYF. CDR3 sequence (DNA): TGTGCCAGCACGGGCCTTGGGGCCCCAACTGGAAACACCATATATTTT.

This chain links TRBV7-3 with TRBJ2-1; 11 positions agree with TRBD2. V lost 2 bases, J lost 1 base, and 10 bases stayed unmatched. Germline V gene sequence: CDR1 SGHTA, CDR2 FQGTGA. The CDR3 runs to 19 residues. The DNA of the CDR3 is TGTGCCAGCAGCTTATGGTCTAGCGGGGGGCTCGGATCCTACAATGAGCAGTTCTTC. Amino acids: CASSLWSSGGLGSYNEQFF. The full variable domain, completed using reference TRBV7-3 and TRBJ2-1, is GAGVSQTPSNKVTEKGKYVELRCDPISGHTALYWYRQSLGQGPEFLIYFQGTGAADDSGLPNDRFFAVRPEGSVSTLKIQRTERGDSAVYLCASSLWSSGGLGSYNEQFFGPGTRLTVL.

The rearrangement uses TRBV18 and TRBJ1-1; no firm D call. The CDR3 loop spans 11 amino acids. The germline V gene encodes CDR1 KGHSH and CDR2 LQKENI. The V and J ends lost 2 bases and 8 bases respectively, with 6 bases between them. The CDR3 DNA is TGTGCCAGCTCACCAAAACACGAAGCTTTCTTT. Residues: CASSPKHEAFF.

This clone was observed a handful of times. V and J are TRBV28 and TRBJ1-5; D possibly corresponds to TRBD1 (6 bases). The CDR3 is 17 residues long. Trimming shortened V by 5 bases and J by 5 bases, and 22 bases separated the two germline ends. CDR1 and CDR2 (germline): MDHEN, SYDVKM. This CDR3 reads CASSPSRTATLHQPQHF. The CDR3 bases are TGTGCCAGCAGTCCCTCGAGGACAGCGACACTCCATCAGCCCCAGCATTTT.

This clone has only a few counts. The chain's CDR3 is CASSWASDTGELFF. As DNA, the CDR3 is TGTGCCAGCAGTTGGGCTAGCGACACCGGGGAGCTGTTTTTT. The V and J genes are TRBV2 and TRBJ2-2; tentatively, D is TRBD2 (6 bases). V was pared by 5 bases and J by 3 bases, with 10 bases between. The CDR3 has 14 residues. Germline CDR1 reads SNHLY; CDR2 reads FYNNEI.

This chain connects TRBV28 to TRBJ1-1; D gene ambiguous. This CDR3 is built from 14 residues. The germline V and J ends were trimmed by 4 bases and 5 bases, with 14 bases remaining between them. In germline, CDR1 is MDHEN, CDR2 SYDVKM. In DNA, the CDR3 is TGTGCCAGCAGTTCCGGACTGGGAACAACTGAAGCTTTCTTT. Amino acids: CASSSGLGTTEAFF.

CDR3 coding DNA: TGTGCCAGCAGTTTAGCGTGGAGGGACACTGAAGCTTTCTTT. Amino acid sequence: CASSLAWRDTEAFF. The V call is TRBV28, the J call TRBJ1-1; no firm D call. CDR1 is MDHEN, CDR2 SYDVKM, per germline. V lost 2 bases and J 3 bases, leaving 10 bases between the germline ends. The CDR3 has 14 residues.

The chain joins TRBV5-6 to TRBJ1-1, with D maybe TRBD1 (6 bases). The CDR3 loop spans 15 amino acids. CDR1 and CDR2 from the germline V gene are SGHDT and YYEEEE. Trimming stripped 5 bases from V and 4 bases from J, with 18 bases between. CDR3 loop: CASSTGTQWVTEAFF. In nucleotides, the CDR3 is TGTGCCAGCAGTACCGGGACACAGTGGGTCACTGAAGCTTTCTTT.